A single TCR beta chain is shown here with its context. The entry originates in a study of preoperative IRX-2 immunotherapy in early breast cancer. Germline assignment: CDR1 SGDLS and CDR2 YYNGEE. The length of the CDR3 is 19 residues. V lost 5 bases and J lost 2, with 25 bases in between. Sample treatment: preoperative locoregional IRX-2 cytokine immunotherapy. This phase Ib study tested locoregional IRX-2 cytokine immunotherapy given before surgery. Measured with immunoSEQ multiplex PCR; TCRdb has only the in-frame clones, and not every one. Seen here are fewer than 70,000 clones, roughly 95% observed once, and the top ten hold roughly 1.7%.

Sampling was conducted from a patient treated with IRX-2 immunotherapy. The sequence was obtained from a human donor with breast cancer. The genes are TRBV9 and TRBJ2-2; D is unresolved. CDR3 sequence reads: CASREKPYSASTNTGELFF. In nucleotides, the CDR3 is TGTGCCAGCAGGGAAAAACCTTACAGCGCCTCTACAAACACCGGGGAGCTGTTTTTT.